These T cell receptor beta chains were read from a single sample in a study of cytomegalovirus exposure and HLA in healthy donors. Here immunoSEQ multiplex PCR was the method, and the copy in TCRdb shows in-frame clones only, minus some. Of 150,000 to 200,000 clones listed, 86% are singletons. Input material: PBMCs. These receptors originate from a woman aged 25 to 45 in good health and CMV-seronegative. Both conserved end residues are part of each CDR3. Fields, in order: CDR3 length, V gene, J gene, D gene, clone size, CDR3 DNA, CDR3 protein. A D gene is named only where the DNA matches it firmly. The listing skips clone size in some rows; elsewhere it reads once, few, many or a size class.

>13|TRBV7-3|TRBJ1-1|NA|NA
TGTGCCAGCAGCCCCGGACGGAACACTGAAGCTTTCTTT
CASSPGRNTEAFF
>14|TRBV27|TRBJ2-5|TRBD1|NA
TGTGCCAGTGGACAGGGGTTTTCCCAAGAGACCCAGTACTTC
CASGQGFSQETQYF
>13|TRBV6-5|TRBJ1-3|NA|NA
TGTGCCAGCAGTCGCCAACCCGGAAACACCATATATTTT
CASSRQPGNTIYF
>13|TRBV6-1|TRBJ1-2|NA|NA
TGTGCCAGCAGTGAAGGGGCAGGGAGAGGCTACACCTTC
CASSEGAGRGYTF
>16|TRBV5-1|TRBJ2-5|NA|NA
TGCGCCAGCAGCTTGGGTTCCGTTAGAGTGGGGGAGACCCAGTACTTC
CASSLGSVRVGETQYF
>16|TRBV5-4|TRBJ1-1|NA|NA
TGTGCCAGCAGCTTGCGAAGACGGCCTATGAACACTGAAGCTTTCTTT
CASSLRRRPMNTEAFF
>16|TRBV7-8|TRBJ2-3|TRBD2|NA
TGTGCCAGCAGCCAGGGGACTAGCAAACCCACAGATACGCAGTATTTT
CASSQGTSKPTDTQYF
>14|TRBV7-2|TRBJ2-3|NA|NA
TGTGCCAGCAGCTCTGGACAGAGTTGGAATACGCAGTATTTT
CASSSGQSWNTQYF
>15|TRBV9|TRBJ2-5|TRBD2|NA
TGTGCCAGCAGCGTACGGGGGAGGGCGGTGGAGACCCAGTACTTC
CASSVRGRAVETQYF
>11|TRBV7-3|TRBJ1-2|NA|NA
TGTGCCAGCAGCCCGGGGTATGGCTACACCTTC
CASSPGYGYTF
>16|TRBV18|TRBJ2-5|TRBD2|NA
TGTGCCAGCTCGGATCTGAAGACTAGCGGGAAAGAGACCCAGTACTTC
CASSDLKTSGKETQYF
>16|TRBV29-1|TRBJ2-3|NA|NA
TGCAGCGTTATTGGGCGGGGCAGAGGACCCACAGATACGCAGTATTTT
CSVIGRGRGPTDTQYF
>14|TRBV7-8|TRBJ1-6|NA|once
TGTGCCAGCAGTCAAGACAGGAATAATTCACCCCTCCACTTT
CASSQDRNNSPLHF